The 2 T cell receptor beta chains reported below all come from one sample, sequenced in a study of T cell responses to AZD1222 COVID-19 vaccine. Only in-frame clones appear in the TCRdb table, and some are missing; sequencing was by immunoSEQ multiplex PCR. The sample has approximately 110,000 clones, approximately 90% seen once; the top ten hold roughly 4.5%. The sample here was peripheral blood, taken on day 0 of AZD1222 vaccination. The receptors come from an adult in good health.

The V gene is TRBV6-6, the J gene TRBJ2-2, with D perhaps matching TRBD1 or TRBD2 (6 bases each). The CDR3 has 15 amino acids. Germline assignment: CDR1 MNHNY and CDR2 SVGAGI (reference sequence). The ends were cut back, 5 bases at V and 7 bases at J, with 17 bases in the middle. CDR3 protein: CASSGGPGAGGELFF. CDR3 bases: TGTGCCAGCAGTGGGGGGCCGGGGGCAGGCGGGGAGCTGTTTTTT.

The chain has TRBV18 and TRBJ2-6; either TRBD1 or TRBD2 may supply D (5 bases each). This CDR3 region has 15 residues. CDR1 and CDR2 from the germline V gene are KGHSH and LQKENI. V dropped 2 bases and J dropped 0 bases, with 5 bases sitting between them. The CDR3 loop reads CASSPGGSGANVLTF. In nucleotides, the CDR3 is TGTGCCAGCTCACCAGGGGGCTCTGGGGCCAACGTCCTGACTTTC.